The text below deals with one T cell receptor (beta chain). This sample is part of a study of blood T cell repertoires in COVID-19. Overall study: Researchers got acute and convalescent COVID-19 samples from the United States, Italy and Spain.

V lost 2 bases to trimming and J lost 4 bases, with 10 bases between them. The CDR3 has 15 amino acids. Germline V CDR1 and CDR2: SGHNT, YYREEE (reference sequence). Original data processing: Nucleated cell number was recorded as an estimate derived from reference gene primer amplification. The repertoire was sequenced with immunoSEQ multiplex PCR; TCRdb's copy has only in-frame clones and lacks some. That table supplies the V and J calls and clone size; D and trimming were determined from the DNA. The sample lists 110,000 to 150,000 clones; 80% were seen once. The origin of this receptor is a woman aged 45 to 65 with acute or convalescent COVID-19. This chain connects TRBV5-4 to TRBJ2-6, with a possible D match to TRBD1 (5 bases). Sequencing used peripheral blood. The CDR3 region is CASSFMGLGANVLTF. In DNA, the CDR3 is TGTGCCAGCAGCTTCATGGGGCTCGGGGCCAACGTCCTGACTTTC.